The TCR beta chain under discussion was sequenced for a study of T cell responses to AZD1222 COVID-19 vaccine. In its sample, this clone was seen once. The method was immunoSEQ multiplex PCR; TCRdb's version includes in-frame clones alone and lacks a portion of them. The profile shows over 100,000 clones, approximately 90% of them singletons. This CDR3 is built from 12 residues. Trimming at V came to 3 bases and at J to 9 bases, leaving 1 base not matched to a gene. From germline, CDR1 is SGHAT and CDR2 FQNNGV. J is TRBJ2-3 and V is TRBV11-2, with 9 bases matching TRBD2. Material: peripheral blood, obtained 28 days after the second AZD1222 dose. The clonotype was recovered from an adult who received the AZD1222 COVID-19 vaccine. The CDR3 DNA follows: TGTGCCAGCAGCTTTGCGGGGGGGACGCAGTATTTT. It encodes CASSFAGGTQYF.